Listed here are 9 T cell receptor beta chains from one sample, sequenced in a study of cytomegalovirus exposure and HLA in healthy donors. In the PCR, 60 Vbeta and 13 Jbeta primers were used. Only in-frame clones appear in the TCRdb table, and some are missing; sequencing was by immunoSEQ multiplex PCR. The repertoire includes nearly 110,000 clones, approximately 79% of them detected once, and about 2.3% sits in the top ten. The sample was PBMCs. The receptor source for this set is a man aged 18 to 35 in good health and CMV-seronegative.

The V gene is TRBV29-1, the J gene TRBJ2-5; 9 positions agree with TRBD2. Losses at the gene ends were 4 bases for V and 5 bases for J; bases not matched to a gene: 5. CDR1 is SQVTM, CDR2 ANQGSEA, per germline. This CDR3 has 13 residues. In nucleotides, the CDR3 is TGCAGCGTTGTAGGGGCGGGGGGGGAGACCCAGTACTTC. Protein product: CSVVGAGGETQYF. Filled out from reference TRBV29-1 and TRBJ2-5, the complete variable domain reads SAVISQKPSRDICQRGTSLTIQCQVDSQVTMMFWYRQQPGQSLTLIATANQGSEATYESGFVIDKFPISRPNLTFSTLTVSNMSPEDSSIYLCSVVGAGGETQYFGPGTRLLVL.

This sequence joins TRBV5-5 and TRBJ1-1; no clear D. The V gene lost 4 bases and the J gene lost 1 base, with 14 bases spanning the gap. This CDR3 has 15 residues. The germline CDR1 and CDR2 sequences are SGHKS and YYEKEE (reference sequence). CDR3 DNA: TGTGCCAGCAGCCCGTGGGGAGGGTCGAACACTGAAGCTTTCTTT. This gives the protein CASSPWGGSNTEAFF.

The chain uses TRBV7-8 and TRBJ2-7, with TRBD1 identical over 9 bases. J lost 7 bases, V lost 5 bases, and 6 bases had no gene match. CDR3 length equals 13 residues. Germline V gives CDR1 SGHVS, CDR2 FQNEAQ. CDR3 DNA: TGTGCCAGCAGCCCTGGGACAGGGAAAGAGCAGTACTTC. Translating it yields CASSPGTGKEQYF. Drawing the rest from reference TRBV7-8 and TRBJ2-7, the complete variable domain is GAGVSQSPRYKVAKRGQDVALRCDPISGHVSLFWYQQALGQGPEFLTYFQNEAQLDKSGLPSDRFFAERPEGSVSTLKIQRTQQEDSAVYLCASSPGTGKEQYFGPGTRLTVT.

The chain uses TRBV6-5 and TRBJ2-7; TRBD1 aligns across 7 bases. Per germline, CDR1 MNHEY and CDR2 SVGAGI. CDR3 length equals 13 residues. The junction had 9 bases not matched to a gene; V was cut back by 9 bases and J by 4 bases. The CDR3 sequence: CASRRTGLYEQYF. The CDR3 nucleotides read TGTGCCAGTCGCAGGACAGGCCTTTACGAGCAGTACTTC.

DNA for the CDR3: TGCGCCAGCAGCACCCCAGGGGTATTGGAAAAACTGTTTTTT. Protein sequence: CASSTPGVLEKLFF. The rearrangement joins TRBV4-1 to TRBJ1-4; tentatively, D is TRBD1 (6 bases). The CDR3 is 14 amino acids. CDR1 and CDR2 (germline): MGHRA, YSYEKL. V was pared by 5 bases and J by 8 bases, with 15 bases between.

The V and J genes are TRBV7-9 and TRBJ1-2; 8 bases align to TRBD1. Losses at the gene ends were 5 bases for V and 4 bases for J; bases not matched to a gene: 12. The germline V gene has CDR1 SEHNR and CDR2 FQNEAQ (reference sequence). The CDR3 loop spans 16 amino acids. The CDR3 sequence is CASSGDRTETLYGYTF. Here the CDR3 DNA reads TGTGCCAGCAGCGGGGACAGGACAGAAACCCTCTATGGCTACACCTTC.

The CDR3 region has the DNA TGTGCCAGCAGCCGGACAGGTGGCGGTGAAAAACTGTTTTTT. Protein sequence: CASSRTGGGEKLFF. This chain joins TRBV6-6 and TRBJ1-4; TRBD1 aligns across 7 bases. The CDR3 has 14 residues. Germline CDR1 reads MNHNY; CDR2 reads SVGAGI (reference sequence). The junction had 8 bases not matched to a gene; V was cut back by 6 bases and J by 7 bases.

The chain is built from TRBV5-8 and TRBJ2-3, with TRBD2 as a possible D gene (5 bases). Germline values: CDR1 SGHTS, CDR2 YDEGEE. The CDR3 is made up of 15 amino acids. V lost 4 bases and J 4 bases, leaving 16 bases between the germline ends. The CDR3 sequence: CASSGGDLISDTQYF. Here the CDR3 DNA reads TGTGCCAGCAGCGGAGGAGACTTAATCTCAGATACGCAGTATTTT.

As to this clone: Different DNA sequences within this sample yield the same CDR3. This rearrangement joins TRBV11-2 to TRBJ2-7; 7 bases agree with TRBD2. V shed 1 base and J 7 bases; nucleotides not matched to a gene: 4. CDR1 and CDR2 (germline): SGHAT, FQNNGV. The CDR3 runs 13 residues. The CDR3 DNA follows: TGTGCCAGCAGCTTAGTAAGGGGAGGGGAGCAGTACTTC. Encoded protein: CASSLVRGGEQYF.